This T cell receptor (beta chain) is from a study of cytomegalovirus exposure and HLA in healthy donors. PCR used 60 Vbeta primers and 13 Jbeta primers. Authors' data handling: As a later analysis found, there were 70 million to 90 million unique TCR beta chains, of which roughly 11 million were shared. Produced via immunoSEQ multiplex PCR; TCRdb's table is partial and in-frame only. From that table come the V and J calls and clone size; the DNA was used to work out D and trimming. The repertoire holds 150,000 or so clones, with under 70% as singletons. This clone has more than one count but fewer than ten. CDR1 SGHRS and CDR2 YFSETQ come from the germline V gene. The ends were cut back, 1 base at V and 0 bases at J, with 7 bases in the middle. The CDR3 runs to 14 residues.

What was sequenced was PBMCs. The receptor comes from a man aged 25 to 40 in good health and CMV-seropositive. The rearrangement joins TRBV5-1 to TRBJ1-1; no clear D. The CDR3, as DNA: TGCGCCAGCAGCTTGTACAGCATGAACACTGAAGCTTTCTTT. This codes for CASSLYSMNTEAFF.